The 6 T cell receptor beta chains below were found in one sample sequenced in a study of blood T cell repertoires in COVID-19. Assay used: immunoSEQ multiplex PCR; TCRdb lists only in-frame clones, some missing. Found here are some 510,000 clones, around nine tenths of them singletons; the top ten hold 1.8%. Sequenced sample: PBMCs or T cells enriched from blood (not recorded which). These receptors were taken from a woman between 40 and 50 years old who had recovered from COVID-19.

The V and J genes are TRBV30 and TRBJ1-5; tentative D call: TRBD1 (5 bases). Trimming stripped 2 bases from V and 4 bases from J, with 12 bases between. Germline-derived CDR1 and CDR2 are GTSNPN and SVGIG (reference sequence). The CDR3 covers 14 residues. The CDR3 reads CAWSLGHINQPQHF. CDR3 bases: TGTGCCTGGAGTCTTGGACACATTAATCAGCCCCAGCATTTT.

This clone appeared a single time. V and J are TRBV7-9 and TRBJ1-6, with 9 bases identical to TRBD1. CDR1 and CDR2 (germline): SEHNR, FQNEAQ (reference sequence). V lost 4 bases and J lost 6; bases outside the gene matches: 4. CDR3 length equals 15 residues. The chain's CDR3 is CASSYQTGGNSPLHF. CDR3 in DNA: TGTGCCAGCAGCTACCAGACAGGGGGTAATTCACCCCTCCACTTT.

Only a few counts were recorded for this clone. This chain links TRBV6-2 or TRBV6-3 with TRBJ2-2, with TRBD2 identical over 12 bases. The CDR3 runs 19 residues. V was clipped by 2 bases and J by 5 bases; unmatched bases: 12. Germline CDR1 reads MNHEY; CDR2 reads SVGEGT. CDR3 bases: TGTGCCAGCAGTTACCCAGGACGAGGTCTAGCGGGAGGGACCGGGGAGCTGTTTTTT. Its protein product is CASSYPGRGLAGGTGELFF.

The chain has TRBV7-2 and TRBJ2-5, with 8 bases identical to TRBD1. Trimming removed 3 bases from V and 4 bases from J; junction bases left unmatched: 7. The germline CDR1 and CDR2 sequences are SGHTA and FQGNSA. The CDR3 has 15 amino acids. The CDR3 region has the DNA TGTGCCAGCAGCTTTCGACAGGGGACGGGAGAGACCCAGTACTTC. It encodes CASSFRQGTGETQYF.

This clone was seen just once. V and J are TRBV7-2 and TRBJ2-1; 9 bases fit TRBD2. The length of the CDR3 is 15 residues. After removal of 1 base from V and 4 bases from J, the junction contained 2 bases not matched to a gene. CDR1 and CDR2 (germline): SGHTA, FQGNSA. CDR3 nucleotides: TGTGCCAGCAGCTTAGAAGCGGGAGGTTACAATGAGCAGTTCTTC. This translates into CASSLEAGGYNEQFF. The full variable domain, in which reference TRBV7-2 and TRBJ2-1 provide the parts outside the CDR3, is GAGVSQSPSNKVTEKGKDVELRCDPISGHTALYWYRQSLGQGLEFLIYFQGNSAPDKSGLPSDRFSAERTGGSVSTLTIQRTQQEDSAVYLCASSLEAGGYNEQFFGPGTRLTVL.

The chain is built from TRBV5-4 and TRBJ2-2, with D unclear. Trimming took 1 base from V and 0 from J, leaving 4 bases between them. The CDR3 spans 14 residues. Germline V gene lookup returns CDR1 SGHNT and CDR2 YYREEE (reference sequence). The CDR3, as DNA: TGTGCCAGCAGCTTGATCTCGAACACCGGGGAGCTGTTTTTT. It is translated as CASSLISNTGELFF.